The 3 T cell receptor beta chains given below trace back to one sample, sequenced in a study of T cells after yellow fever vaccination. TCRdb re-analysed the 5' RACE reads in MiXCR, keeping a single row per CDR3 protein. Among 300,000 to 400,000 distinct CDR3 sequences listed, 3% to 4.5% were seen once. The sequences come from PBMCs, collected 5 days after the yellow fever booster vaccination. These receptors were collected from a man aged 18 to 29 who received the YFV17D yellow fever vaccine.

The chain couples TRBV18 to TRBJ1-1; 12 bases are shared with TRBD1. Germline lookup yields CDR1 KGHSH and CDR2 LQKENI. After removal of 5 bases from V and 10 bases from J, the junction contained 14 bases not matched to a gene. The CDR3 runs 16 residues. The CDR3 spells CASSAGTGGAGSGAFF. CDR3 sequence (DNA): TGTGCCAGCTCAGCCGGGACAGGGGGCGCTGGGTCCGGAGCTTTCTTT. The entire variable domain, with the rest obtained from reference TRBV18 and TRBJ1-1, is as follows: NAGVMQNPRHLVRRRGQEARLRCSPMKGHSHVYWYRQLPEEGLKFMVYLQKENIIDESGMPKERFSAEFPKEGPSILRIQQVVRGDSAAYFCASSAGTGGAGSGAFFGQGTRLTVV.

This sequence joins TRBV2 and TRBJ2-7; the D gene is possibly TRBD1 (5 bases). V gave up 3 bases and J gave up 8 bases, with 11 bases separating them. The germline V gene has CDR1 SNHLY and CDR2 FYNNEI. This CDR3 spans 12 amino acids. The CDR3, as DNA: TGTGCCAGCAGTGAGGCCAGGGTAAAGCAGTACGTC. Its translation: CASSEARVKQYV.

V is TRBV9 and J is TRBJ1-2; TRBD1 matches 9 bases. The CDR3 has 15 residues. Germline CDR1 SGDLS, CDR2 YYNGEE. The ends lost 2 bases at V and 2 bases at J; junction bases unmatched: 4. DNA of the CDR3: TGTGCCAGCAGCGTCGGGACAGGGAAAAACTATGGCTACACCTTC. It encodes CASSVGTGKNYGYTF.